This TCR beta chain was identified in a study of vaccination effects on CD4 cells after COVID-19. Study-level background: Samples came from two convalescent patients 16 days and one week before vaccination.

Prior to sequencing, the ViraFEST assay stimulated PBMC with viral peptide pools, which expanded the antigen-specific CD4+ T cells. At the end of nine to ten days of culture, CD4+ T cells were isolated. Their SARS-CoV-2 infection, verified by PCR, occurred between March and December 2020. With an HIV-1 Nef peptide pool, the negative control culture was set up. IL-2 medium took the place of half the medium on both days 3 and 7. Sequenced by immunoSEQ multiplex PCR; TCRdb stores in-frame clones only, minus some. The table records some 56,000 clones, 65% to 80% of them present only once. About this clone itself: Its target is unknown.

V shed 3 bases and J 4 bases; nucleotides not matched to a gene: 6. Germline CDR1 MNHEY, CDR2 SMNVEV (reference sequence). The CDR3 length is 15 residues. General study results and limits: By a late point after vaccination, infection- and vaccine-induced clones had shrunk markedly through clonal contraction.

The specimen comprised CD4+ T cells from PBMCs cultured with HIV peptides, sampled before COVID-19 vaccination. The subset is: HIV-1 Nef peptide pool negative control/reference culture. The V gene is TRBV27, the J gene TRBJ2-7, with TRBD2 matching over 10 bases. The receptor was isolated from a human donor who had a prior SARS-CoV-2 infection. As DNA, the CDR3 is TGTGCCAGCAGTTTTCTGGCTAGCGGGAGATACGAGCAGTACTTC. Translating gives CASSFLASGRYEQYF.